This record concerns one TCR beta chain sequence. The sample belongs to a study of cytomegalovirus exposure and HLA in healthy donors. With V trimmed by 0 bases and J by 2 bases, 1 base remained unmatched. Germline CDR1 reads SGHRS; CDR2 reads YFSETQ. The CDR3 runs to 14 residues. The PCR made use of 60 Vbeta and 13 Jbeta primers. Assay used: immunoSEQ multiplex PCR; TCRdb lists only in-frame clones, some missing. Here the sample spans about 200,000 clones, 70% to 80% being singletons. The source material was PBMCs. The source of this sequence is a male donor in good health and CMV-seropositive. The chain links TRBV5-1 to TRBJ2-7; 8 bases map to TRBD2. CDR3 coding DNA: TGCGCCAGCAGCTTGGAGCGGGGGACCTACGAGCAGTACTTC. The encoded protein is CASSLERGTYEQYF.